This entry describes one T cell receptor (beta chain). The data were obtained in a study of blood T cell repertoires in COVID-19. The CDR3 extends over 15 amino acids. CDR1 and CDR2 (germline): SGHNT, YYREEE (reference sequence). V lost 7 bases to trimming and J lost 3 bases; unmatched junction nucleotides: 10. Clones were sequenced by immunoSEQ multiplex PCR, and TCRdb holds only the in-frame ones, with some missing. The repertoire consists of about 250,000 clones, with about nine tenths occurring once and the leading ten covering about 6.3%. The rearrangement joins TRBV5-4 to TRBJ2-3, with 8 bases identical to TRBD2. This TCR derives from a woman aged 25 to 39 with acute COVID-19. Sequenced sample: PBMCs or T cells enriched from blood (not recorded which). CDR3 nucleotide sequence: TGTGCCAGCGGCACCGGGACTAGAGGGACAGATACGCAGTATTTT. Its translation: CASGTGTRGTDTQYF.